Given below is one T cell receptor (beta chain) in context. This entry belongs to a study of T-cell memory formation after mild COVID-19. TCRdb independently ran MiXCR on the 5' RACE reads; one entry per CDR3 protein. Of some 130,000 distinct CDR3 sequences listed, approximately 25% are singletons. Germline CDR1 reads SQVTM; CDR2 reads ANQGSEA. Unmatched junction bases numbered 2, after V lost 1 base and J lost 2 bases. The CDR3 is 15 residues long. The sequence was obtained from an adult woman who had mild COVID-19 (a few samples of this study predate the infection). Cell type and time point are not known. The chain has TRBV29-1 and TRBJ1-5; 10 bases line up with TRBD1. Sequenced input: PBMCs or a T cell subset sorted from them (not recorded which). The DNA for the CDR3 is TGCAGCGTTGAAGGACAGGGGGCCGGCAATCAGCCCCAGCATTTT. As protein: CSVEGQGAGNQPQHF.